These 23 T cell receptor beta chains were all obtained from the same sample, sequenced in a study of control samples from healthy donors and cancer patients. Clones were sequenced by immunoSEQ multiplex PCR, and TCRdb holds only the in-frame ones, with some missing. The data hold 150,000 to 200,000 clones, with about 86% observed a single time. Sequencing used blood. All receptors derive from a woman aged 25-40 years in good health.

The rearrangement uses TRBV18 and TRBJ2-2; unclear D gene. Looked up from germline, CDR1 is KGHSH and CDR2 is LQKENI. V shed 4 bases and J shed 1 base, with 7 bases lying between them. This CDR3 region has 14 residues. The CDR3 DNA reads as TGTGCCAGCTCACGATACGGGAACACCGGGGAGCTGTTTTTT. Protein sequence: CASSRYGNTGELFF.

The V and J genes are TRBV5-1 and TRBJ2-2; 7 bases align to TRBD1. CDR1 is SGHRS, CDR2 YFSETQ, per germline. V was pared by 4 bases and J by 6 bases, with 9 bases of the junction left unmatched. The CDR3 has 15 residues. The CDR3 protein is CASSLQQGSAGELFF. CDR3 nucleotides: TGCGCCAGCAGCCTCCAACAGGGGTCGGCCGGGGAGCTGTTTTTT.

The chain joins TRBV28 to TRBJ2-3; 11 bases map to TRBD2. The ends lost 3 bases at V and 2 bases at J; junction bases unmatched: 10. Germline V lookup: CDR1 MDHEN, CDR2 SYDVKM. The CDR3 length is 18 residues. CDR3 coding DNA: TGTGCCAGCAGTTTCCCTGGGACTAGCGGCATACCCACAGATACGCAGTATTTT. Residues: CASSFPGTSGIPTDTQYF.

This clone was detected once. This sequence joins TRBV28 and TRBJ2-5; 8 bases align to TRBD2. The CDR3 has 14 amino acids. Trimming took 6 bases from V and 5 from J; bases not matched to a gene: 8. Per the germline V gene, CDR1 is MDHEN and CDR2 is SYDVKM. The CDR3 protein is CASSPMGLGETQYF. The CDR3 DNA follows: TGTGCCAGCAGCCCGATGGGACTAGGGGAGACCCAGTACTTC.

The chain joins TRBV18 to TRBJ1-2; D is unresolved. CDR1 is KGHSH and CDR2 is LQKENI in the germline V gene. The V end was cut by 3 bases, the J end by 0 bases, with 11 bases between. The CDR3 runs to 15 residues. CDR3 sequence reads: CASSPAGTSNYGYTF. CDR3 sequence (DNA): TGTGCCAGCTCACCGGCCGGAACATCTAACTATGGCTACACCTTC.

The V gene is TRBV5-6, the J gene TRBJ1-1, with D unclear. The CDR3 contains 15 residues. CDR1 and CDR2 from the germline V gene are SGHDT and YYEEEE. V lost 1 base and J 4 bases, leaving 14 bases between the germline ends. CDR3 protein: CASSLLDTGSTEAFF. Here the CDR3 DNA reads TGTGCCAGCAGCTTGTTAGACACGGGGAGCACTGAAGCTTTCTTT.

This chain connects TRBV19 to TRBJ2-3; 7 nucleotides match TRBD2. Trimming cost V 3 bases and J 2 bases; bases outside gene matches: 2. This CDR3 spans 14 amino acids. Germline CDR1 reads LNHDA; CDR2 reads SQIVND (reference sequence). The CDR3 DNA is TGTGCCAGTAGTATGGGGGGGGACACAGATACGCAGTATTTT. Its protein product is CASSMGGDTDTQYF.

The V call is TRBV3-1 (or the pseudogene TRBV3-2), the J call TRBJ2-7; D ambiguous. This CDR3 is built from 13 residues. The germline V gene encodes CDR1 LGHDT and CDR2 YNNKEL (reference sequence). With 3 bases removed from V and 3 bases from J, the gap between germline ends came to 9 bases. CDR3 coding DNA: TGTGCCAGCAGCCAGCAAGGTAACTACGAGCAGTACGTC. Translated: CASSQQGNYEQYV.

Comments on this clone: The junction shows a germline mismatch at one end, possibly a read error. The chain has TRBV7-7 and TRBJ2-2, with a tentative D call TRBD1 (7 bases). This CDR3 contains 17 residues. In germline, CDR1 is SSHAT, CDR2 FNYEAQ (reference sequence). The CDR3 sequence is CASSFSLVEGATGELFF. CDR3 DNA: TGTGCTAGCAGCTTTTCTTTGGTGGAGGGGGCAACCGGGGAGCTGTTTTTT. The full variable domain, completed using reference TRBV7-7 and TRBJ2-2, is GAGVSQSPRYKVTKRGQDVTLRCDPISSHATLYWYQQALGQGPEFLTYFNYEAQPDKSGLPSDRFSAERPEGSISTLTIQRTEQRDSAMYRCASSFSLVEGATGELFFGEGSRLTVL.

V is TRBV6-5 and J is TRBJ2-3; maybe TRBD2 (5 bases). This CDR3 region has 15 residues. The germline V gene has CDR1 MNHEY and CDR2 SVGAGI. Trimming left V 4 bases short and J 2 bases short, with 13 bases between. The DNA for the CDR3 is TGTGCCAGCAGTTCCCAGGACTTCGCCACAGATACGCAGTATTTT. Protein: CASSSQDFATDTQYF.

This clone was counted a few times. This sequence joins TRBV28 and TRBJ1-2; D gene uncertain. Looked up from germline, CDR1 is MDHEN and CDR2 is SYDVKM. V was cut by 8 bases and J by 8 bases, with 12 bases left in between. The CDR3 length is 11 residues. CDR3: CASGREGGYTF. The CDR3 DNA reads as TGTGCCAGCGGACGGGAGGGAGGCTACACCTTC.

This chain connects TRBV5-6 to TRBJ2-1; no definite D call. The V end lost 0 bases, the J end lost 7 bases, and 17 bases lay between the germline ends. The CDR3 is made up of 16 amino acids. Germline V gene data show CDR1 as SGHDT and CDR2 as YYEEEE. CDR3 DNA: TGTGCCAGCAGCTTGGCCCCCACCTCTTCACTGAATGAGCAGTTCTTC. It specifies CASSLAPTSSLNEQFF.

The chain has TRBV28 and TRBJ1-2; D may be TRBD1 (5 bases). V was cut by 2 bases and J by 4 bases, with 8 bases left in between. This CDR3 spans 13 amino acids. The germline V gene encodes CDR1 MDHEN and CDR2 SYDVKM. The DNA for the CDR3 is TGTGCCAGCAGTTTACAGGGTTCCTATGGCTACACCTTC. Protein: CASSLQGSYGYTF.

This rearrangement joins TRBV9 to TRBJ2-1; 10 bases map to TRBD2. The CDR3 covers 13 residues. CDR1 and CDR2 (germline): SGDLS, YYNGEE. Unmatched junction bases numbered 2, after V lost 2 bases and J lost 9 bases. The CDR3 sequence is CASSVSGGVEQFF. As DNA, the CDR3 is TGTGCCAGCAGCGTCAGCGGGGGGGTTGAGCAGTTCTTC.

The rearrangement uses TRBV10-2 and TRBJ1-1; 9 bases match TRBD1. The germline CDR1 and CDR2 sequences are WSHSY and SAAADI. With V trimmed by 6 bases and J by 11 bases, 16 bases remained unmatched. There are 15 residues in the CDR3. CDR3 region: CASRTNSGQGGYAFF. The CDR3 DNA reads TGCGCCAGCAGGACGAACTCGGGACAGGGAGGGTATGCTTTCTTT.

The gene calls are TRBV30 and TRBJ1-1, with TRBD1 identical over 7 bases. Looked up from germline, CDR1 is GTSNPN and CDR2 is SVGIG (reference sequence). V was clipped by 3 bases and J by 4 bases; unmatched bases: 5. This CDR3 is 13 amino acids long. The CDR3 sequence: CAWRIDRVTEAFF. In nucleotides, the CDR3 is TGTGCCTGGAGAATAGACAGGGTCACTGAAGCTTTCTTT.

The chain uses TRBV7-9 and TRBJ2-3, with 13 positions matching TRBD2. Per germline, CDR1 SEHNR and CDR2 FQNEAQ (reference sequence). This CDR3 has 15 residues. Trimming cost V 11 bases and J 4 bases; bases outside gene matches: 9. The CDR3 region has the DNA TGTGCCGGAACTAGCGGGGGGGCCCTTTCAGATACGCAGTATTTT. Residues: CAGTSGGALSDTQYF.

V gene TRBV24-1 combines with J gene TRBJ2-5; weak D call: TRBD1 (6 bases). The CDR3 length is 15 residues. Germline V gene lookup returns CDR1 KGHDR and CDR2 SFDVKD. V lost 0 bases to trimming and J lost 7 bases, with 14 bases between them. The CDR3 loop reads CATSDLGAGEGTQYF. Here the CDR3 DNA reads TGTGCCACCAGTGATTTGGGGGCAGGGGAAGGGACCCAGTACTTC.

This chain links TRBV5-1 with TRBJ1-2; no firm D call. This CDR3 has 13 residues. Germline V gene lookup returns CDR1 SGHRS and CDR2 YFSETQ. V lost 5 bases to trimming and J lost 2 bases, with 10 bases between them. CDR3: CASSPDGNYGYTF. For the CDR3, the DNA is TGCGCCAGCAGTCCGGACGGGAACTATGGCTACACCTTC.

This clone occurred once. V is TRBV6-1 and J is TRBJ1-5; maybe TRBD1 (5 bases). The germline V gene has CDR1 MNHNS and CDR2 SASEGT. The V end was cut by 3 bases, the J end by 4 bases, with 19 bases between. The CDR3 runs to 17 residues. CDR3 nucleotides: TGTGCCAGCAGTGAGGACCGGGACCCTCTGTGGAATCAGCCCCAGCATTTT. It specifies CASSEDRDPLWNQPQHF.

This clone has more than one count but fewer than ten. The V gene is TRBV7-9, the J gene TRBJ1-2; D unclear. This CDR3 contains 13 residues. Trimming cost V 1 base and J 4 bases, with 7 bases left between them. Germline CDR1 SEHNR, CDR2 FQNEAQ (reference sequence). The CDR3 DNA follows: TGTGCCAGCAGCTTAGATTCGGCCTATGGCTACACCTTC. Its translation: CASSLDSAYGYTF.

The V call is TRBV24-1, the J call TRBJ1-2; 7 nucleotides line up with TRBD1. Germline V gene sequence: CDR1 KGHDR, CDR2 SFDVKD. The trim removed 3 bases at V and 5 bases at J, leaving 5 bases unmatched. The CDR3 spans 14 residues. CDR3 sequence: CATSDRGGQYGYTF. The CDR3 DNA reads as TGTGCCACCAGTGATAGAGGGGGCCAGTATGGCTACACCTTC.

V gene TRBV30 combines with J gene TRBJ1-5; unclear D gene. The V end was cut by 0 bases, the J end by 5 bases, with 8 bases between. The CDR3 is made up of 13 amino acids. Germline lookup yields CDR1 GTSNPN and CDR2 SVGIG (reference sequence). The CDR3 nucleotides are TGTGCCTGGAGTGTTAGTGTATATCAGCCCCAGCATTTT. Its translation is CAWSVSVYQPQHF. Full variable domain (outside the CDR3, taken from reference TRBV30 and TRBJ1-5): SQTIHQWPATLVQPVGSPLSLECTVEGTSNPNLYWYRQAAGRGLQLLFYSVGIGQISSEVPQNLSASRPQDRQFILSSKKLLLSDSGFYLCAWSVSVYQPQHFGDGTRLSIL.